The clone carrying this T cell receptor beta chain was seen just once. Its antigen remains unknown. V was pared by 3 bases and J by 0 bases, with 1 base of the junction left unmatched. The CDR3 consists of 15 residues. Germline loops: CDR1 SNHLY, CDR2 FYNNEI. These data come from a study of cytomegalovirus exposure and HLA in healthy donors. Broader study findings: In vitro testing confirmed a few CMV-associated chains as specific for CMV antigens.

The PCR contained 60 Vbeta and 13 Jbeta primers. Generated by immunoSEQ multiplex PCR, the TCRdb table keeps only in-frame clones and is missing some. The sample lists some 170,000 clones, about 75% occurring once. The sample consisted of PBMCs. This TCR was sampled from a man aged 18-30 years in good health and CMV-seropositive. The V gene is TRBV2, the J gene TRBJ2-2, with 7 bases aligning to TRBD2. The CDR3 DNA sequence: TGTGCCAGCAGTGATCTAGCGGCGAACACCGGGGAGCTGTTTTTT. It is translated as CASSDLAANTGELFF.